The next 30 T cell receptor beta chains were all read from a single sample in a study. MiXCR, run by TCRdb on the 5' RACE reads, gives a single entry per CDR3 protein. The sample holds some 4,900 distinct CDR3 sequences; approximately 78% are singletons and the top ten take approximately 4%. Cells sorted as Tregs were CD4+, CD25+ and CD127-/low. Sequencing used Tregs sorted from blood. Every receptor here comes from a female donor with breast cancer.

The chain employs TRBV11-2 and TRBJ2-3, with D uncertain. CDR3 size: 14 residues. Germline values: CDR1 SGHAT, CDR2 FQNNGV. Trimming removed 5 bases from V and 0 bases from J, with 9 bases in between. The CDR3 region is CASSESYSTDTQYF. The CDR3 DNA reads as TGTGCCAGCAGCGAGTCATACAGCACAGATACGCAGTATTTT.

This clonotype was picked up one time. The chain carries TRBV4-1 and TRBJ2-7; the D call may be TRBD1 or TRBD2 (5 bases each). CDR3 length: 14 amino acids. Germline V gene data show CDR1 as MGHRA and CDR2 as YSYEKL. Trimming removed 0 bases from V and 3 bases from J, with 9 bases in between. The CDR3 bases are TGCGCCAGCAGCCAAGATTGGGGGTTCTACGAGCAGTACTTC. Translated, it gives CASSQDWGFYEQYF.

The rearrangement links TRBV4-1 to TRBJ2-7; the match to TRBD2 covers 9 bases. The CDR3 sequence is 14 residues long. Germline CDR1 is MGHRA and CDR2 is YSYEKL. V dropped 4 bases and J dropped 4; count of bases not matched to a gene: 5. This chain's CDR3 is CASSPVAGEYEQYF. CDR3 sequence (DNA): TGCGCCAGCAGCCCGGTAGCGGGAGAATACGAGCAGTACTTC.

As to this clonotype: The CDR3 does not end in the conserved phenylalanine or tryptophan, so this is likely a read error. The J gene is TRBJ2-7, the V gene TRBV5-1; TRBD1 agrees at 8 bases. CDR3 size: 15 residues. CDR1 SGHRS and CDR2 YFSETQ come from the germline V gene. V gave up 0 bases and J gave up 2 bases; unmatched junction bases: 4. The CDR3 loop is CASSLGTGIPYEQYS. The CDR3 bases are TGCGCCAGCAGCTTGGGGACAGGGATCCCCTACGAGCAGTACTCC.

The genes are TRBV4-1 and TRBJ2-6; D unclear. V was shortened by 1 base and J by 8 bases, with 3 bases between the two germline ends. CDR3 size: 12 residues. Germline lookup yields CDR1 MGHRA and CDR2 YSYEKL. The CDR3 nucleotides read TGCGCCAGCAGCCAAGGATCCAACGTCCTGACTTTC. It translates to CASSQGSNVLTF.

The chain links TRBV7-3 to TRBJ1-1; D may be TRBD1 (5 bases). The CDR3 has 13 amino acids. The V end was cut by 5 bases, the J end by 1 base, with 8 bases between. In germline, CDR1 is SGHTA, CDR2 FQGTGA. CDR3 sequence (DNA): TGTGCCAGCAGCCAGACAGAGAACACTGAAGCTTTCTTT. As protein: CASSQTENTEAFF.

The V and J genes are TRBV12-3 or TRBV12-4 and TRBJ1-2, with unresolved D. The length of the CDR3 is 13 residues. V lost 8 bases and J lost 13, with 23 bases in between. The CDR3 DNA is TGTGCCAGCTGGTCCAACCCGGGCCTCGGGAGCACCTTC. This gives the protein CASWSNPGLGSTF.

A note on this clonotype: The junction differs from germline at one of its ends, possibly a read error. The genes are TRBV5-6 and TRBJ1-1, with 7 nucleotides matching TRBD1. Germline values: CDR1 SGHDT, CDR2 YYEEEE. CDR3 length: 15 residues. DNA for the CDR3: TGCGCCAGCAGCTTGGCGGGACAGATGAACACTGAAGCTTTCTTT. Protein product: CASSLAGQMNTEAFF.

The chain combines TRBV12-3 or TRBV12-4 with TRBJ1-1; D is unclear. This CDR3 has 15 residues. Deletions cut 6 bases from V and 4 bases from J, with 18 bases between. The CDR3 DNA sequence: TGTGCCAGCAGAACTGGACCGTCTCCCGGCACTGAAGCTTTCTTT. Amino acids: CASRTGPSPGTEAFF.

The chain carries TRBV10-3 and TRBJ1-1; tentative D call: TRBD1 (5 bases). Germline V gene data show CDR1 as ENHRY and CDR2 as SYGVKD. V shed 0 bases and J shed 1 base, with 9 bases lying between them. The CDR3 loop spans 15 amino acids. The CDR3 DNA reads as TGTGCCATCAGTGAGTCGAGACAGACGAACACTGAAGCTTTCTTT. This encodes CAISESRQTNTEAFF.

CDR3 DNA sequence: TGTGCCAGCTGTAAGGGCCGATCCTACAATGAGCAGTTCTTC. Protein product: CASCKGRSYNEQFF. This chain joins TRBV12-3 or TRBV12-4 and TRBJ2-1; unclear D gene. CDR3 size: 14 residues. Deletions cut 8 bases from V and 1 base from J, with 12 bases between.

The chain uses TRBV9 and TRBJ2-5; TRBD2 matches at 8 bases. V lost 0 bases, J lost 7 bases, and 2 bases stayed unmatched. This CDR3 is built from 13 residues. Germline V CDR1 and CDR2: SGDLS, YYNGEE. CDR3 loop: CASSVGSGGTQYF. CDR3 nucleotides: TGTGCCAGCAGCGTAGGCAGCGGGGGGACCCAGTACTTC.

The chain uses TRBV4-1 and TRBJ2-5, with TRBD1 as a possible D gene (6 bases). Trimming cost V 3 bases and J 3 bases, with 11 bases left between them. Germline V gene lookup returns CDR1 MGHRA and CDR2 YSYEKL. The CDR3 length is 14 residues. Here the CDR3 DNA reads TGCGCCAGCAGCCAGCAGGGGTTCGAAGAGACCCAGTACTTC. Translation: CASSQQGFEETQYF.

This clonotype was recorded only once. The chain uses TRBV24-1 and TRBJ2-7, with D perhaps TRBD1 (5 bases). Trimming took 5 bases from V and 7 from J, leaving 17 bases between them. The CDR3 is made up of 14 amino acids. Germline loops: CDR1 KGHDR, CDR2 SFDVKD. The chain's CDR3 is CATSGTGHPNEQYF. The CDR3, as DNA: TGTGCCACCAGTGGCACAGGCCATCCGAATGAGCAGTACTTC.

The CDR3 spells CASSLGQGPILYGYTF. The CDR3 nucleotides are TGTGCCAGCAGCTTGGGACAGGGGCCCATCCTCTATGGCTACACCTTC. The chain uses TRBV11-1 and TRBJ1-2, with TRBD1 matching 10 bases. CDR3 size: 16 residues. Per germline, CDR1 SGHAT and CDR2 FQDESV (reference sequence). The junction had 8 bases not matched to a gene; V was cut back by 3 bases and J by 4 bases.

V is TRBV5-1 and J is TRBJ2-1; D may be TRBD2 (5 bases). The CDR3 loop spans 16 amino acids. CDR1 and CDR2 from the germline V gene are SGHRS and YFSETQ. The germline V and J ends were trimmed by 0 bases and 6 bases, with 16 bases remaining between them. This CDR3 reads CASSLEGGPEFNEQFF. Here the CDR3 DNA reads TGCGCCAGCAGCTTGGAGGGCGGGCCGGAGTTCAATGAGCAGTTCTTC.

J is TRBJ2-7 and V is TRBV20-1; 8 bases are a match to TRBD1. The germline V gene has CDR1 DFQATT and CDR2 SNEGSKA (reference sequence). The trim removed 5 bases at V and 3 bases at J, leaving 12 bases unmatched. CDR3 size: 15 residues. The CDR3 is CSALYPGQAIYEQYF. CDR3 DNA: TGCAGTGCTCTGTATCCGGGACAGGCAATCTACGAGCAGTACTTC.

Relative to its sample, this clonotype is large. V is TRBV30 and J is TRBJ2-7; 9 nucleotides align to TRBD2. The J segment lost 2 bases and the V segment lost 0 bases, leaving 8 bases of the junction unmatched. The CDR3 is made up of 16 amino acids. CDR1 GTSNPN and CDR2 SVGIG come from the germline V gene (reference sequence). The CDR3 region is CAWSVVAGATTYEQYF. The CDR3 DNA reads as TGTGCCTGGAGTGTGGTAGCGGGGGCCACTACCTACGAGCAGTACTTC.

This clonotype was counted a single time. V gene TRBV20-1 combines with J gene TRBJ2-1, with D unresolved. The CDR3 spans 13 residues. V was clipped by 3 bases and J by 6 bases, with 12 bases between them. Germline CDR1 is DFQATT and CDR2 is SNEGSKA (reference sequence). The CDR3 coding sequence is TGCAGTGCTAGGTCTCCCATGAGCAATGAGCAGTTCTTC. Protein product: CSARSPMSNEQFF.

The rearrangement links TRBV20-1 to TRBJ1-2; 7 nucleotides line up with TRBD1. With V trimmed by 5 bases and J by 4 bases, 4 bases remained unmatched. Per germline, CDR1 DFQATT and CDR2 SNEGSKA (reference sequence). The CDR3 has 12 residues. The CDR3 DNA follows: TGCAGTGCTCCCCGGGACAGCTATGGCTACACCTTC. Encoded protein: CSAPRDSYGYTF.

The rearrangement joins TRBV6-5 to TRBJ1-1, with TRBD1 matching over 8 bases. Germline CDR1 reads MNHEY; CDR2 reads SVGAGI. The CDR3 totals 15 residues. V gave up 7 bases and J gave up 5 bases; unmatched junction bases: 12. The CDR3 bases are TGTGCCAGCACCCCTGGAGGACAGGGTTGGACTGAAGCTTTCTTT. Amino acids: CASTPGGQGWTEAFF.

V usage is TRBV27 and J usage is TRBJ2-3, with D possibly being TRBD1 (6 bases). The V gene lost 6 bases and the J gene lost 0 bases, with 13 bases spanning the gap. The CDR3 is 15 amino acids. Germline CDR1 MNHEY, CDR2 SMNVEV (reference sequence). CDR3: CASSLGTTSTDTQYF. In DNA, the CDR3 is TGTGCCAGCAGCCTCGGGACAACTAGCACAGATACGCAGTATTTT.

The chain links TRBV20-1 to TRBJ2-1, with 10 bases lining up with TRBD1. Germline values: CDR1 DFQATT, CDR2 SNEGSKA (reference sequence). The CDR3 runs to 18 residues. V shed 5 bases and J 9 bases; nucleotides not matched to a gene: 22. CDR3 nucleotides: TGCAGTGCTTGGACAGGGGGTTTTGATCGACTATCCGTGGGTGAGCAGTTCTTC. Amino acids: CSAWTGGFDRLSVGEQFF.

The genes are TRBV10-2 and TRBJ2-1; no clear D. The V end lost 7 bases, the J end lost 4 bases, and 11 bases lay between the germline ends. This CDR3 has 13 amino acids. Germline V gene data show CDR1 as WSHSY and CDR2 as SAAADI. CDR3 coding DNA: TGCGCCAGCACTTCCAGCAGTTACAATGAGCAGTTCTTC. Translating gives CASTSSSYNEQFF.

The rearrangement uses TRBV6-2 or TRBV6-3 and TRBJ2-3, with D possibly matching TRBD1 (6 bases). Germline V gives CDR1 MNHEY, CDR2 SVGEGT. This CDR3 is 16 amino acids long. V was clipped by 5 bases and J by 2 bases, with 17 bases between them. CDR3 amino acids: CASSQDRDIITDTQYF. CDR3 coding DNA: TGTGCCAGCAGTCAAGACCGGGACATCATCACAGATACGCAGTATTTT.

CDR3 residues: CASSSGTGGETQYF. CDR3 coding DNA: TGTGCCAGCAGCTCGGGGACGGGAGGGGAGACCCAGTACTTC. The chain links TRBV7-3 to TRBJ2-5, with 8 bases identical to TRBD2. J was trimmed by 5 bases and V by 4 bases; bases with no gene match: 6. The CDR3 totals 14 residues. The germline V gene has CDR1 SGHTA and CDR2 FQGTGA. The entire variable domain, with the rest obtained from reference TRBV7-3 and TRBJ2-5, is as follows: GAGVSQTPSNKVTEKGKYVELRCDPISGHTALYWYRQSLGQGPEFLIYFQGTGAADDSGLPNDRFFAVRPEGSVSTLKIQRTERGDSAVYLCASSSGTGGETQYFGPGTRLLVL.

The genes are TRBV6-2 or TRBV6-3 and TRBJ1-1; no firm D call. The V gene lost 2 bases and the J gene lost 0 bases, with 7 bases spanning the gap. This CDR3 comprises 14 residues. From germline, CDR1 is MNHEY and CDR2 SVGEGT. CDR3 sequence reads: CASSYRNMNTEAFF. CDR3 sequence (DNA): TGTGCCAGCAGTTACAGAAACATGAACACTGAAGCTTTCTTT.

This chain uses TRBV7-6 with TRBJ2-3, with a tentative D call TRBD2 (5 bases). The CDR3 contains 15 residues. Trimming stripped 5 bases from V and 0 bases from J, with 12 bases between. Germline V CDR1 and CDR2: SGHVS, FNYEAQ. The CDR3 sequence: CASSPTRASTDTQYF. The CDR3 bases are TGTGCCAGCAGCCCCACTAGGGCCAGCACAGATACGCAGTATTTT.

The V gene is TRBV6-5, the J gene TRBJ2-3; TRBD2 matches at 7 bases. J was trimmed by 4 bases and V by 4 bases; bases with no gene match: 5. The germline CDR1 and CDR2 sequences are MNHEY and SVGAGI. CDR3 length: 14 amino acids. CDR3 sequence: CASSSPSGADTQYF. DNA of the CDR3: TGTGCCAGCAGTTCACCTAGCGGAGCAGATACGCAGTATTTT.

J is TRBJ2-4 and V is TRBV6-2 or TRBV6-3, with D possibly matching TRBD1 (6 bases). The CDR3 covers 14 residues. Trimming pared 5 bases from V and 8 bases from J, leaving 16 bases between. The germline V gene has CDR1 MNHEY and CDR2 SVGEGT. The CDR3 loop reads CASSVRGPGYIQYF. DNA for the CDR3: TGTGCCAGCAGTGTCAGGGGCCCGGGATACATTCAGTACTTC.